Shown below are 2 T cell receptor beta chains from a single sample sequenced in a study of blood T cell repertoires in COVID-19 (dated by TCRdb to about 2020). The library was generated by the immunoSEQ multiplex PCR assay. TCRdb holds this immuneACCESS table with in-frame rearrangements only. Some clones are missing; in checked studies, unresolved V genes explain under half, and the rest has no known cause. A total of 30,000 to 35,000 clones appear in this sample, 83% of them only once. The ten largest clones add up to over 3.5% of the sample. Sequenced material: peripheral blood. The origin of the receptors is a man aged 50 to 60 with acute or convalescent COVID-19.

This clone was seen a handful of times. This chain connects TRBV11-1 to TRBJ2-3, with TRBD2 matching 11 bases. This CDR3 spans 14 amino acids. CDR1 SGHAT and CDR2 FQDESV come from the germline V gene (reference sequence). Trimming cost V 4 bases and J 3 bases; bases outside gene matches: 0. CDR3 loop: CASSSSGRTDTQYF. The CDR3 DNA is TGTGCCAGCAGCTCTAGCGGGAGGACAGATACGCAGTATTTT. The entire variable domain, with the rest obtained from reference TRBV11-1 and TRBJ2-3, is as follows: EAEVAQSPRYKITEKSQAVAFWCDPISGHATLYWYRQILGQGPELLVQFQDESVVDDSQLPKDRFSAERLKGVDSTLKIQPAELGDSAMYLCASSSSGRTDTQYFGPGTRLTVL.

The V call is TRBV19, the J call TRBJ1-6; perhaps TRBD1 as D (6 bases). Germline assignment: CDR1 LNHDA and CDR2 SQIVND (reference sequence). The CDR3 is 13 residues long. Trimming took 3 bases from V and 7 from J, leaving 7 bases between them. The CDR3 here is CASSIGQNSPLHF. The CDR3 DNA sequence: TGTGCCAGTAGTATCGGACAGAATTCACCCCTCCACTTT.